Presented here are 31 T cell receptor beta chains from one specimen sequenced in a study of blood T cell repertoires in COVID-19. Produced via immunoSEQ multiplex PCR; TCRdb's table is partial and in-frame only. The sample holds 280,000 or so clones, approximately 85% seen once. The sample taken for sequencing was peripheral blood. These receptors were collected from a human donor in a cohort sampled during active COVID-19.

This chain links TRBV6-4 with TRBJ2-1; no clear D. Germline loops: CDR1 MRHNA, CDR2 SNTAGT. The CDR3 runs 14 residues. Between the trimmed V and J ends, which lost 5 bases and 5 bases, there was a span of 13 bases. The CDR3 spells CASSFWRKNNEQFF. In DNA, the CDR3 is TGTGCCAGCAGTTTCTGGCGGAAGAACAATGAGCAGTTCTTC.

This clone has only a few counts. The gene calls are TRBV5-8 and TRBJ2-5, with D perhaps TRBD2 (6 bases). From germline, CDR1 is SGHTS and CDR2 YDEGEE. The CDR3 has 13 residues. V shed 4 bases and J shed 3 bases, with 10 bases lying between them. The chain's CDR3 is CASSPRGKETQYF. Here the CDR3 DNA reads TGTGCCAGCAGCCCTCGGGGGAAAGAGACCCAGTACTTC.

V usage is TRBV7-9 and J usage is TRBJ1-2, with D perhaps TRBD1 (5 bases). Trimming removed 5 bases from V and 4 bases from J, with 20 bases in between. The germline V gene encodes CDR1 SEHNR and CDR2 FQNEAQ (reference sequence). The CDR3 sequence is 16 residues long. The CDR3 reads CASSPGGGLSLYGYTF. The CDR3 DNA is TGTGCCAGCAGCCCGGGGGGGGGACTGTCTCTCTATGGCTACACCTTC.

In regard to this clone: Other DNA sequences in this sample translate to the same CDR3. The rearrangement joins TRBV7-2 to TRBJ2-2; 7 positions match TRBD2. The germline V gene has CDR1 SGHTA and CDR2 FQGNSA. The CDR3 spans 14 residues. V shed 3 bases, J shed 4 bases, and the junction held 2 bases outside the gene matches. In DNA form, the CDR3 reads TGTGCCAGCAGCTTGGGGGGGAGCACCGGGGAGCTGTTTTTT. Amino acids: CASSLGGSTGELFF. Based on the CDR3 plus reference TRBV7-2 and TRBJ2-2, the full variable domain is GAGVSQSPSNKVTEKGKDVELRCDPISGHTALYWYRQSLGQGLEFLIYFQGNSAPDKSGLPSDRFSAERTGGSVSTLTIQRTQQEDSAVYLCASSLGGSTGELFFGEGSRLTVL.

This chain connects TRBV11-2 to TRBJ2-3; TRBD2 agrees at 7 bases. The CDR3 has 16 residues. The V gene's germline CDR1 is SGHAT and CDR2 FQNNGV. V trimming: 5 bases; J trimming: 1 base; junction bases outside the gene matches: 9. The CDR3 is CASSPMSGMRTDTQYF. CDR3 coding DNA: TGTGCCAGCAGCCCAATGAGCGGGATGCGCACAGATACGCAGTATTTT.

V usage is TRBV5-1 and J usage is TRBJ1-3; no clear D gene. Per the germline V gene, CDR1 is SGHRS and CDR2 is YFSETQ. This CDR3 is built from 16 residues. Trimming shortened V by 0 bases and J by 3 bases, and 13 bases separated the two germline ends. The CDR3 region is CASSLAGSAYGNTIYF. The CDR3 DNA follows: TGCGCCAGCAGCTTGGCCGGATCAGCGTATGGAAACACCATATATTTT.

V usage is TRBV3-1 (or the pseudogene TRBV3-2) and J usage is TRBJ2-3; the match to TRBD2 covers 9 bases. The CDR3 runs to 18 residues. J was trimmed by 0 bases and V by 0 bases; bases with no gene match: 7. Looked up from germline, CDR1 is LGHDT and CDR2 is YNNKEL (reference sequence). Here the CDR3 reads CASSQEPPSGTSTDTQYF. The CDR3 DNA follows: TGTGCCAGCAGCCAAGAGCCCCCTAGCGGGACTAGCACAGATACGCAGTATTTT.

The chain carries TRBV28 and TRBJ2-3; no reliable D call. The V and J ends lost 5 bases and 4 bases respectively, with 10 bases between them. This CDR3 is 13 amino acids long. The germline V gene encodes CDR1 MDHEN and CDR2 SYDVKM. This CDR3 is CASSVASPDTQYF. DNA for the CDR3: TGTGCCAGCAGTGTCGCCAGTCCAGATACGCAGTATTTT. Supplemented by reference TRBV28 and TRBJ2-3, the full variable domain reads DVKVTQSSRYLVKRTGEKVFLECVQDMDHENMFWYRQDPGLGLRLIYFSYDVKMKEKGDIPEGYSVSREKKERFSLILESASTNQTSMYLCASSVASPDTQYFGPGTRLTVL.

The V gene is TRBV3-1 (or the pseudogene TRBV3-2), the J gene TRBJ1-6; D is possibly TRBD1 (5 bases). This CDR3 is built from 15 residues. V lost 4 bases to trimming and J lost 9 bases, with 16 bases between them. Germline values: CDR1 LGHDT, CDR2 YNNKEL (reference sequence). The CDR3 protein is CASSLGQLGGSPLHF. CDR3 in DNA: TGTGCCAGCAGCCTCGGACAATTGGGCGGTTCACCCCTCCACTTT.

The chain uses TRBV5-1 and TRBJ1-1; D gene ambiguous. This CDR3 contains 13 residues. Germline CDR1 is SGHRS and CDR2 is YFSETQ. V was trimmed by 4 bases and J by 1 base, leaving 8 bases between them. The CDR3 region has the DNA TGCGCCAGCAGCGTTACAGCGAACACTGAAGCTTTCTTT. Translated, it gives CASSVTANTEAFF.

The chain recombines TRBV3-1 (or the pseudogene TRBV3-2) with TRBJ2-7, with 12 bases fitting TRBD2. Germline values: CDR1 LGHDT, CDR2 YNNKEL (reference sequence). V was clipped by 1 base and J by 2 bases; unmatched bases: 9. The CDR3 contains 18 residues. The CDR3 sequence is CASSQGWATSGRPYEQYF. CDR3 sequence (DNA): TGTGCCAGCAGCCAAGGTTGGGCAACTAGCGGGAGGCCCTACGAGCAGTACTTC.

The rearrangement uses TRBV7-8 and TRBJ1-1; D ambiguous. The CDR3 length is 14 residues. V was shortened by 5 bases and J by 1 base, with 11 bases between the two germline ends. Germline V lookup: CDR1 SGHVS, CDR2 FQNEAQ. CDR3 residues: CASSLESQNTEAFF. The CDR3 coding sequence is TGTGCCAGCAGCCTTGAGTCTCAGAACACTGAAGCTTTCTTT.

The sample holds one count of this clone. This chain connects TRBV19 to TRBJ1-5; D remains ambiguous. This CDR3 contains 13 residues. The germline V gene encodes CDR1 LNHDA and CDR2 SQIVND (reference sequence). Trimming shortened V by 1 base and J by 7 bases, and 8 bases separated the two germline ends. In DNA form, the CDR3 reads TGTGCCAGTAGTATAGGAGGTGAACAGCCCCAGCATTTT. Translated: CASSIGGEQPQHF.

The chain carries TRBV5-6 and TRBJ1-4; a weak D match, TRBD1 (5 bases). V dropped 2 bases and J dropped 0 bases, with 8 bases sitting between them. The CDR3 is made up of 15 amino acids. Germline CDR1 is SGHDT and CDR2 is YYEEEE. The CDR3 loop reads CASSFQGSTNEKLFF. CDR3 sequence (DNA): TGTGCCAGCAGCTTTCAGGGCTCAACTAATGAAAAACTGTTTTTT.

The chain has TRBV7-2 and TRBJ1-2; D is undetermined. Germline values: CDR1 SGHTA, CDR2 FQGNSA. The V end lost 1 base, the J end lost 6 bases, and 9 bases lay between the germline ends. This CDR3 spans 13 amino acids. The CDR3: CASSLVTTDGYTF. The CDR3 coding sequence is TGTGCCAGCAGCTTAGTTACAACCGATGGCTACACCTTC. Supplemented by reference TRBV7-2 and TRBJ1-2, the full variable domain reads GAGVSQSPSNKVTEKGKDVELRCDPISGHTALYWYRQSLGQGLEFLIYFQGNSAPDKSGLPSDRFSAERTGGSVSTLTIQRTQQEDSAVYLCASSLVTTDGYTFGSGTRLTVV.

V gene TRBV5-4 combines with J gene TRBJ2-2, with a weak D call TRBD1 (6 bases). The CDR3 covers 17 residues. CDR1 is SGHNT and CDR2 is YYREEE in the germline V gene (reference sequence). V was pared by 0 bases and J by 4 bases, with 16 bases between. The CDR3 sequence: CASSLEVQGRGTGELFF. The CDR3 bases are TGTGCCAGCAGCTTGGAGGTACAGGGTCGGGGCACCGGGGAGCTGTTTTTT.

This chain's CDR3 is CASSPGLASSTDTQYF. The DNA for the CDR3 is TGTGCCAGCAGCCCCGGACTAGCGAGTAGCACAGATACGCAGTATTTT. The V call is TRBV5-4, the J call TRBJ2-3; 9 nucleotides align to TRBD2. J gave up 0 bases and V 4 bases, and 6 bases lay outside the gene matches. Looked up from germline, CDR1 is SGHNT and CDR2 is YYREEE (reference sequence). This CDR3 region has 16 residues.

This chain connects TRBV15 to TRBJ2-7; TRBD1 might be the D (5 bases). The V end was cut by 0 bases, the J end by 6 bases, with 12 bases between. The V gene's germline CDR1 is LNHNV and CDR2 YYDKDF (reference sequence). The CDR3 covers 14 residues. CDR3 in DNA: TGTGCCACCAGCAGAGATGGCAGGGTAGGCGAGCAGTACTTC. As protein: CATSRDGRVGEQYF. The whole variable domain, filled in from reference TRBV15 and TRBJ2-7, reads DAMVIQNPRYQVTQFGKPVTLSCSQTLNHNVMYWYQQKSSQAPKLLFHYYDKDFNNEADTPDNFQSRRPNTSFCFLDIRSPGLGDTAMYLCATSRDGRVGEQYFGPGTRLTVT.

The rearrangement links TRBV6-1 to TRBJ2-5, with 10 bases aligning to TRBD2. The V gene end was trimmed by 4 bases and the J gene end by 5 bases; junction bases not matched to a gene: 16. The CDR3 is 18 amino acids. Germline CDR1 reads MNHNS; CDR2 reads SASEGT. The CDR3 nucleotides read TGTGCCAGCAGTGGGGTGGTAGCGGGAGGTTTGGGTGAGGAGACCCAGTACTTC. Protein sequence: CASSGVVAGGLGEETQYF.

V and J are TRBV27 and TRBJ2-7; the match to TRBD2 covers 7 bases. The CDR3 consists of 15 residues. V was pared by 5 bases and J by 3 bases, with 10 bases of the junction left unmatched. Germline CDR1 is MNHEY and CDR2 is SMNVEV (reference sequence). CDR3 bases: TGTGCCAGCAGTGTCAGGCTAGCGGTCGGCTACGAGCAGTACTTC. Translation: CASSVRLAVGYEQYF.

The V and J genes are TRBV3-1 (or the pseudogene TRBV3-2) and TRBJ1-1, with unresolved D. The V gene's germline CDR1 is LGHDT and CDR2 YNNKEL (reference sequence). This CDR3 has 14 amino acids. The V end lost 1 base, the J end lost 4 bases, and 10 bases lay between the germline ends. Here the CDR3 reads CASSQVAGSTEAFF. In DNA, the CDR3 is TGTGCCAGCAGCCAAGTGGCAGGCAGCACTGAAGCTTTCTTT.

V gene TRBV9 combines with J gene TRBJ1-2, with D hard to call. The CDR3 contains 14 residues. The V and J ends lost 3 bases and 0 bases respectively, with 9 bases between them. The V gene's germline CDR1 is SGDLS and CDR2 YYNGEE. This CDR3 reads CASSASGTNYGYTF. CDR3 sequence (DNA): TGTGCCAGCAGCGCCTCGGGGACTAACTATGGCTACACCTTC.

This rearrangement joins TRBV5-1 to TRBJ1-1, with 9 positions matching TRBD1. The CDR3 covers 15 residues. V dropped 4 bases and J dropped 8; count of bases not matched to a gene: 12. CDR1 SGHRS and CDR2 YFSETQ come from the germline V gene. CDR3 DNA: TGCGCCAGCAGCCCTCAGACAGGGGGTGTCGGCGAAGCTTTCTTT. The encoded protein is CASSPQTGGVGEAFF.

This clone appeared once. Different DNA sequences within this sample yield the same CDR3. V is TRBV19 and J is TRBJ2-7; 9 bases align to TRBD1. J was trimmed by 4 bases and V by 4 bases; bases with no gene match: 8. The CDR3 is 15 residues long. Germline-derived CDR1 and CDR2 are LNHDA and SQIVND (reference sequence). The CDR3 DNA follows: TGTGCCAGTAGTACCCCCGGGACAGGGAGGTACGAGCAGTACTTC. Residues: CASSTPGTGRYEQYF.

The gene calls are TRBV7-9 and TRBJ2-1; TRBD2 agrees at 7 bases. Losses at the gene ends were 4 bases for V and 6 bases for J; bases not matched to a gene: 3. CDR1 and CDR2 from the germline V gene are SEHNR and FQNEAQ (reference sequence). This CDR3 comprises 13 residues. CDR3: CASSSSGTNEQFF. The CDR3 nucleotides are TGTGCCAGCAGCTCCAGCGGGACCAATGAGCAGTTCTTC.

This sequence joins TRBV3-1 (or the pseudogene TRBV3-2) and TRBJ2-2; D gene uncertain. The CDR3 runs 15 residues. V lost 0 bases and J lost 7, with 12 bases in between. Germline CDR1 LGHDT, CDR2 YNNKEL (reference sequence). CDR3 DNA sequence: TGTGCCAGCAGCCAAGATACTTCACTCCGCGGGGAGCTGTTTTTT. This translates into CASSQDTSLRGELFF.

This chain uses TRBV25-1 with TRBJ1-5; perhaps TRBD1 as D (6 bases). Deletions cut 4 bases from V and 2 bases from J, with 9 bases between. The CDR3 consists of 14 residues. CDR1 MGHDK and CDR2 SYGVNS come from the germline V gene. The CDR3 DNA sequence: TGTGCCAGCAGTGCCCCAGGGGGCAATCAGCCCCAGCATTTT. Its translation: CASSAPGGNQPQHF.

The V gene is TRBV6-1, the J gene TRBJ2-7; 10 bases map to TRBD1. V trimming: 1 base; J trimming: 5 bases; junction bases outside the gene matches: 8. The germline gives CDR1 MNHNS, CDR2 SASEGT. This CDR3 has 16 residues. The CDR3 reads CASSEDWGQGFNEQYF. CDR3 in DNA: TGTGCCAGCAGTGAAGACTGGGGACAGGGGTTCAACGAGCAGTACTTC.

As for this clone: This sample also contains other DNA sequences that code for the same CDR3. The CDR3 nucleotides read TGTGCCAGCAGCCAGGGGGGGTCTGGCTACACCTTC. The encoded protein is CASSQGGSGYTF. This rearrangement joins TRBV3-1 (or the pseudogene TRBV3-2) to TRBJ1-2, with TRBD1 as a possible D gene (5 bases). This CDR3 has 12 amino acids. The V gene lost 3 bases and the J gene lost 7 bases, with 9 bases spanning the gap. The germline V gene encodes CDR1 LGHDT and CDR2 YNNKEL (reference sequence).

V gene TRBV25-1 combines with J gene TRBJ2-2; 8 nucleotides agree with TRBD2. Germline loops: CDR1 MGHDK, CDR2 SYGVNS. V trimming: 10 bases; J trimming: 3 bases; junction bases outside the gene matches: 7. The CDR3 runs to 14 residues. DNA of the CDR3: TGTGCCACCTCGGGGGGGGGCGACACCGGGGAGCTGTTTTTT. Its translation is CATSGGGDTGELFF.

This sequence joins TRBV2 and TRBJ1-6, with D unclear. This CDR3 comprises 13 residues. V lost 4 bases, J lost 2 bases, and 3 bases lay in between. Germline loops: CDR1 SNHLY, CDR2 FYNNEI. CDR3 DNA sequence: TGTGCCAGCAGTGTAGCCTATAATTCACCCCTCCACTTT. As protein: CASSVAYNSPLHF. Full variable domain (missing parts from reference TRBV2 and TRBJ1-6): EPEVTQTPSHQVTQMGQEVILRCVPISNHLYFYWYRQILGQKVEFLVSFYNNEISEKSEIFDDQFSVERPDGSNFTLKIRSTKLEDSAMYFCASSVAYNSPLHFGNGTRLTVT.